The clone carrying this T cell receptor (beta chain) was observed at least ten times. The antigen remains unidentified. TCRdb reprocessed the reads via MiXCR and lists one record per CDR3 protein. In the table there are approximately 190,000 distinct CDR3 sequences, roughly 9.8% of which are singletons. The data originate from a study of T cell repertoires in cytomegalovirus infection. Study-wide background: Carrying CMV and the relevant HLA type showed in public TCR beta signatures.

Study-wide points: Dominant in the ex vivo response were TCR beta clonotypes restricted by HLA-C and specific for CMV.

The clonotype originates from a human donor in good health (CMV status not recorded). Some clones in this sample may be carry-over from other donors' samples. The sequencing sample was made of PBMCs.

The CDR3 DNA follows: TGTGCCAGCAGCTTGTCAGCTTCTTTTAAGAATGAGCAGTTCTTC. Protein: CASSLSASFKNEQFF. The chain combines TRBV7-9 with TRBJ2-1; no clear D gene. The length of the CDR3 is 15 residues. Germline V gene sequence: CDR1 SEHNR, CDR2 FQNEAQ (reference sequence). V lost 3 bases to trimming and J lost 7 bases, with 16 bases between them. The whole variable domain, remainder taken from reference TRBV7-9 and TRBJ2-1, is DTGVSQNPRHKITKRGQNVTFRCDPISEHNRLYWYRQTLGQGPEFLTYFQNEAQLEKSRLLSDRFSAERPKGSFSTLEIQRTEQGDSAMYLCASSLSASFKNEQFFGPGTRLTVL.